This note documents a single T cell receptor beta chain sequence. Its antigen is not identified. These data belong to a study of regulatory T cells in long-lasting Graves disease. Study outcomes and limitations: The study found lower TCR diversity in persistent Graves' patients than in newly diagnosed ones. Investigators studied peripheral blood only, not thyroid tissue.

This CDR3 spans 14 amino acids. Trimming stripped 1 base from V and 7 bases from J, with 8 bases between. Germline assignment: CDR1 MNHEY and CDR2 SMNVEV (reference sequence). Time point here: newly diagnosed GD, antithyroid drugs for less than 3 months. Preparation of the TCR library used RNA extracted from PBMCs. CDR3-region Arm-PCR and iRepertoire HTBI primers produced the TCR beta libraries. A single record per CDR3 protein comes from TCRdb applying MiXCR to the multiplex PCR reads. The data contain 580,000 or so distinct CDR3 sequences, approximately 16% of them singletons. This same sample was also part of a study on T cells in Graves' hyperthyroidism and ophthalmopathy. That publication notes: In the analysis, a 13 V-J model separated ophthalmopathy from stable hyperthyroidism.

The sequenced sample was peripheral blood mononuclear cells (PBMCs), obtained at new diagnosis, from a patient treated with antithyroid drugs. The chain uses TRBV27 and TRBJ1-6, with D uncertain. The receptor was isolated from a man younger than 35 with Graves disease. The CDR3 DNA follows: TGTGCCAGCAGTTTATGGGTAGGAAATTCACCCCTCCACTTT. As protein: CASSLWVGNSPLHF.